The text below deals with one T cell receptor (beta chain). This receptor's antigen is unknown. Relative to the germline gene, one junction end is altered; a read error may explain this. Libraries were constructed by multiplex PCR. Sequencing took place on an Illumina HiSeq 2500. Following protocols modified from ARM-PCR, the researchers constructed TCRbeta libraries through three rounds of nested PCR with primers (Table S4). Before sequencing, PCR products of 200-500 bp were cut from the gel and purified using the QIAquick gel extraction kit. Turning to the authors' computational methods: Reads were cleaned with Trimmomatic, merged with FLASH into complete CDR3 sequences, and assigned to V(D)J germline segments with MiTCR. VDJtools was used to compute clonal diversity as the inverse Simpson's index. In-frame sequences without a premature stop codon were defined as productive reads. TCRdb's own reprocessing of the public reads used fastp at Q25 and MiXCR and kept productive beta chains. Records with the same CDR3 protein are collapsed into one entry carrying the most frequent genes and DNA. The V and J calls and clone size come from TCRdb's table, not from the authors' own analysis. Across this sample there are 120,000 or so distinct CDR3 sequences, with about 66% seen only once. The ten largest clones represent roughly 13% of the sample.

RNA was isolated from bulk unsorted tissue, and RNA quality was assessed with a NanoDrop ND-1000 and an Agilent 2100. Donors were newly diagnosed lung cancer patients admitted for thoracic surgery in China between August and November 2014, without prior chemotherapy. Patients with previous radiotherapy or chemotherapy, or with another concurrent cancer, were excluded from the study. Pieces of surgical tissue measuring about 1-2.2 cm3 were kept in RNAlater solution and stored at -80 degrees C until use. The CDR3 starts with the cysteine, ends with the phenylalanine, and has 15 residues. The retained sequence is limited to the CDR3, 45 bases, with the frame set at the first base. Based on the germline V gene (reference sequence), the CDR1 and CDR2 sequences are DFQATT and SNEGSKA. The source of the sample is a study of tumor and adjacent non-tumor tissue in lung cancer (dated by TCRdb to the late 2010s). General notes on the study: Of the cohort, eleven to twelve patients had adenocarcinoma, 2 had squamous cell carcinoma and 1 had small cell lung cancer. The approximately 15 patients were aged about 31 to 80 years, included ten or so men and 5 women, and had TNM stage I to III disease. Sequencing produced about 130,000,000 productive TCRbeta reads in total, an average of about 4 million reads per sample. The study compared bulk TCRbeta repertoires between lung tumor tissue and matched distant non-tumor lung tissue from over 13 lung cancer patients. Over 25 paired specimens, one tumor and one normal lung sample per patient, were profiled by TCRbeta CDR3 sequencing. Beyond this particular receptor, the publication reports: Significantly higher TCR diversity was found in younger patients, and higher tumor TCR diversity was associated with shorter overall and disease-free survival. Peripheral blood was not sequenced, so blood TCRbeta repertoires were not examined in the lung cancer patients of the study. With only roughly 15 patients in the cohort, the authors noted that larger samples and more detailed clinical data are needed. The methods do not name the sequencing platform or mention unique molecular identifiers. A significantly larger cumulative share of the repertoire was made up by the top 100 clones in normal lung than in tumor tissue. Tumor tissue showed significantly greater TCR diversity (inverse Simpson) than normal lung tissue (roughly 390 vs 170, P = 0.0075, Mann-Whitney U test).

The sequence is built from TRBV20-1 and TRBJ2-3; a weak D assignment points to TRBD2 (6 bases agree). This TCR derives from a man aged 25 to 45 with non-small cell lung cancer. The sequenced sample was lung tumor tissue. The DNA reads TGCAGTCCTTCGCCCTTCGGCGGGGCCACAGATACGCAGTTTTTT. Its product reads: CSPSPFGGATDTQFF.